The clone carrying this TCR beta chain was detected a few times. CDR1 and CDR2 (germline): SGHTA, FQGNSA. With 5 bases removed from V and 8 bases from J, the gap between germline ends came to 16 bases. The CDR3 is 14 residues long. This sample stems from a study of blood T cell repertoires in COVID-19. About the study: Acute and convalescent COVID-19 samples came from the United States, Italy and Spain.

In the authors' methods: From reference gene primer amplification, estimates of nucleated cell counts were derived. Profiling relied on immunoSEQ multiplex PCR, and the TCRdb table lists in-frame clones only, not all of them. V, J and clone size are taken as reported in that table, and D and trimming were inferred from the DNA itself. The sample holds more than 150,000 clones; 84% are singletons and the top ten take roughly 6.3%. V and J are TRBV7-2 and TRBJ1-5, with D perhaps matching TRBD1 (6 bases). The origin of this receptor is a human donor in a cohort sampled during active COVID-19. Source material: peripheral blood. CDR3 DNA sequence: TGTGCCAGCAGCCCCGATTCCTACAGGGAGCCCCAGCATTTT. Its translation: CASSPDSYREPQHF.